The 5 T cell receptor beta chains reported below all come from one sample, sequenced in a study of blood T cells in healthy people across ages. PCR was performed a second time for 7 to 11 cycles using a sample-barcoded 5' primer and a J-beta primer mix. TCRdb analysed the 5' RACE reads with MiXCR anew, one entry per CDR3 protein. Counted here are roughly 700,000 distinct CDR3 sequences, about half occurring once; the ten biggest clones make up 30% to 35%. Sequencing used blood. These receptors were taken from a woman in her sixties in good health.

V is TRBV5-1 and J is TRBJ2-2; 10 nucleotides line up with TRBD1. CDR3 length: 17 amino acids. Unmatched junction bases numbered 9, after V lost 1 base and J lost 6 bases. CDR1 is SGHRS, CDR2 YFSETQ, per germline. This CDR3 reads CASSLSRGTGDPGELFF. The CDR3 DNA reads as TGCGCCAGCAGCTTGTCTCGCGGGACAGGGGATCCCGGGGAGCTGTTTTTT.

The rearrangement uses TRBV7-9 and TRBJ1-1, with D hard to call. CDR1 SEHNR and CDR2 FQNEAQ come from the germline V gene (reference sequence). V dropped 6 bases and J dropped 1 base, with 18 bases sitting between them. The CDR3 totals 16 residues. CDR3 DNA sequence: TGTGCCAGCAGACAAATACAACAACAGAGGAACACTGAAGCTTTCTTT. Protein product: CASRQIQQQRNTEAFF. Together with reference TRBV7-9 and TRBJ1-1, the CDR3 gives the full variable domain: DTGVSQNPRHKITKRGQNVTFRCDPISEHNRLYWYRQTLGQGPEFLTYFQNEAQLEKSRLLSDRFSAERPKGSFSTLEIQRTEQGDSAMYLCASRQIQQQRNTEAFFGQGTRLTVV.

V usage is TRBV7-2 and J usage is TRBJ2-5; 10 bases line up with TRBD1. Germline V lookup: CDR1 SGHTA, CDR2 FQGNSA. This CDR3 contains 18 residues. After removal of 5 bases from V and 11 bases from J, the junction contained 23 bases not matched to a gene. The CDR3, as DNA: TGTGCCAGCAGCGACAGGGGGCCTCGGGAGGTAGTAAGGAATGAGCAGTACTTC. Amino acid sequence: CASSDRGPREVVRNEQYF. Complete variable domain (other parts from reference TRBV7-2 and TRBJ2-5): GAGVSQSPSNKVTEKGKDVELRCDPISGHTALYWYRQSLGQGLEFLIYFQGNSAPDKSGLPSDRFSAERTGGSVSTLTIQRTQQEDSAVYLCASSDRGPREVVRNEQYFGPGTRLLVL.

This chain uses TRBV2 with TRBJ2-7; D call uncertain. Trimming shortened V by 4 bases and J by 7 bases, and 20 bases separated the two germline ends. The CDR3 covers 15 residues. The V gene's germline CDR1 is SNHLY and CDR2 FYNNEI. Here the CDR3 DNA reads TGTGCCAGCAGTGTAGATGGTGGGTTCTACAATGAGCAGTACTTC. Translating it yields CASSVDGGFYNEQYF.

CDR3 sequence: CASTVGRGANVLTF. In DNA form, the CDR3 reads TGTGCCAGCACCGTGGGCCGTGGGGCCAACGTCCTGACTTTC. The chain links TRBV25-1 to TRBJ2-6, with D uncertain. The CDR3 extends over 14 amino acids. Per germline, CDR1 MGHDK and CDR2 SYGVNS. Trimming cost V 7 bases and J 3 bases, with 10 bases left between them.